The 11 T cell receptor beta chains below come from one sample, sequenced in a study of CD8+ T cells in alopecia areata. Investigators isolated RNA and reverse transcribed it into cDNA to act as the sequencing template. Assay: immunoSEQ multiplex PCR; the TCRdb copy retains only in-frame clones and omits some. The sample gives more than 200,000 clones, roughly 40% of which show up once; over 2.5% is in the top ten. Described treatment: oral pan-JAK inhibitor, 5-10 mg twice daily. The source material was CD4+ T cells sorted from blood, sampled at approximately week 37, from a patient treated with tofacitinib. The receptor source for this set is a human donor with alopecia areata.

The chain carries TRBV2 and TRBJ2-1, with 7 positions matching TRBD2. The CDR3 covers 13 residues. The germline V gene encodes CDR1 SNHLY and CDR2 FYNNEI. J lost 9 bases, V lost 2 bases, and 4 bases had no gene match. The CDR3 is CASSEMGGIEQFF. The CDR3 region has the DNA TGTGCCAGCAGTGAAATGGGAGGGATTGAGCAGTTCTTC. The full variable domain, rest sourced from reference TRBV2 and TRBJ2-1, is EPEVTQTPSHQVTQMGQEVILRCVPISNHLYFYWYRQILGQKVEFLVSFYNNEISEKSEIFDDQFSVERPDGSNFTLKIRSTKLEDSAMYFCASSEMGGIEQFFGPGTRLTVL.

This clone was observed a few times. V and J are TRBV18 and TRBJ1-1; 8 bases line up with TRBD1. Per the germline V gene, CDR1 is KGHSH and CDR2 is LQKENI. The CDR3 loop spans 13 amino acids. The V gene end was trimmed by 6 bases and the J gene end by 5 bases; junction bases not matched to a gene: 5. The CDR3 coding sequence is TGTGCCAGCTCTAGGACAGGGTGGACTGAAGCTTTCTTT. This codes for CASSRTGWTEAFF.

This clone has a count of ten or more. J is TRBJ2-1 and V is TRBV16; 7 nucleotides align to TRBD2. The CDR3 runs 13 residues. V shed 8 bases and J 3 bases; nucleotides not matched to a gene: 4. The germline V gene encodes CDR1 KGHSY and CDR2 FQNENV. The CDR3 spells CASGSGYYNEQFF. Written as DNA, the CDR3 is TGTGCCAGCGGTAGCGGGTACTACAATGAGCAGTTCTTC.

V usage is TRBV19 and J usage is TRBJ2-1, with D unresolved. Trimming removed 3 bases from V and 2 bases from J, with 11 bases in between. Germline loops: CDR1 LNHDA, CDR2 SQIVND (reference sequence). The CDR3 extends over 15 amino acids. The CDR3 reads CASSISLYAYNEQFF. Here the CDR3 DNA reads TGTGCCAGTAGTATCAGCCTATACGCCTACAATGAGCAGTTCTTC.

The chain carries TRBV5-1 and TRBJ2-7, with TRBD2 as a possible D gene (6 bases). The CDR3 has 13 residues. The germline CDR1 and CDR2 sequences are SGHRS and YFSETQ. Trimming removed 3 bases from V and 6 bases from J, with 13 bases in between. The CDR3 region is CASSSAGGGEQYF. For the CDR3, the DNA is TGCGCCAGCAGCTCGGCCGGGGGAGGCGAGCAGTACTTC.

The V and J genes are TRBV10-3 and TRBJ2-7; TRBD1 agrees at 7 bases. Trimming removed 8 bases from V and 3 bases from J; junction bases left unmatched: 7. The germline V gene encodes CDR1 ENHRY and CDR2 SYGVKD. The CDR3 spans 13 residues. The CDR3 bases are TGTGCCATCGGCCGTCCAGGGGGCTACGAGCAGTACTTC. Translation gives CAIGRPGGYEQYF.

This clone turned up a few times. The chain carries TRBV29-1 and TRBJ2-2; D unresolved. In germline, CDR1 is SQVTM, CDR2 ANQGSEA. With 7 bases removed from V and 0 bases from J, the gap between germline ends came to 18 bases. This CDR3 is 16 amino acids long. The CDR3 bases are TGCAGCGGGATACCTGCTGCTATGGCGAACACCGGGGAGCTGTTTTTT. Encoded protein: CSGIPAAMANTGELFF.

V gene TRBV30 combines with J gene TRBJ2-1; TRBD1 aligns across 11 bases. Germline lookup yields CDR1 GTSNPN and CDR2 SVGIG (reference sequence). V dropped 5 bases and J dropped 6; count of bases not matched to a gene: 3. The CDR3 has 13 amino acids. The CDR3 protein is CAWDGTGGNEQFF. The CDR3 DNA reads TGTGCCTGGGACGGGACAGGGGGCAATGAGCAGTTCTTC.

This clone was counted a few times. This chain links TRBV7-2 with TRBJ2-1; 7 bases match TRBD2. The CDR3 is 14 amino acids. Germline values: CDR1 SGHTA, CDR2 FQGNSA. With V trimmed by 9 bases and J by 7 bases, 12 bases remained unmatched. In nucleotides, the CDR3 is TGTGCCAGTTACCGGGCGGGAGCTCGTAATGAGCAGTTCTTC. This encodes CASYRAGARNEQFF.

The V gene is TRBV10-3, the J gene TRBJ1-2, with TRBD1 identical over 7 bases. The CDR3 totals 13 residues. Per the germline V gene, CDR1 is ENHRY and CDR2 is SYGVKD. J gave up 6 bases and V 2 bases, and 3 bases lay outside the gene matches. CDR3 sequence (DNA): TGTGCCATCAGTGAGCTCCAGGGGGATGGCTACACCTTC. Encoded protein: CAISELQGDGYTF.

This chain joins TRBV5-1 and TRBJ2-2; 7 nucleotides agree with TRBD1. Germline-derived CDR1 and CDR2 are SGHRS and YFSETQ. The CDR3 runs 16 residues. V shed 2 bases, J shed 0 bases, and the junction held 4 bases outside the gene matches. The CDR3 region is CASSFQTGTNTGELFF. The CDR3 nucleotides read TGCGCCAGCAGCTTCCAGACAGGGACGAACACCGGGGAGCTGTTTTTT. The variable domain in full, with the rest retrieved from reference TRBV5-1 and TRBJ2-2, is KAGVTQTPRYLIKTRGQQVTLSCSPISGHRSVSWYQQTPGQGLQFLFEYFSETQRNKGNFPGRFSGRQFSNSRSEMNVSTLELGDSALYLCASSFQTGTNTGELFFGEGSRLTVL.